A single sample is the source of the 15 T cell receptor beta chains below, sequenced in a study of shared clonotypes between healthy human individuals. Clones were sequenced by immunoSEQ multiplex PCR, and TCRdb holds only the in-frame ones, with some missing. The sample carries approximately 2,200,000 clones, 93% recorded once. The naive CD8 fraction comprised CD45RO-negative cells positively selected for CCR7 and excluded terminally differentiated effector memory CD45RA+ cells. The sequenced sample consisted of naive CD8+ T cells from PBMCs. The receptors shown here come from a man aged 18 to 29 in good health. Some clones in this sample may be carry-over from other donors' samples.

V is TRBV6-4 and J is TRBJ2-1; 7 bases line up with TRBD2. Germline loops: CDR1 MRHNA, CDR2 SNTAGT. The CDR3 length is 15 residues. Losses at the gene ends were 5 bases for V and 4 bases for J; bases not matched to a gene: 8. CDR3 sequence (DNA): TGTGCCAGCAGTACGGCACTAGCGAATTACAATGAGCAGTTCTTC. Protein: CASSTALANYNEQFF.

This rearrangement joins TRBV28 to TRBJ1-2; D ambiguous. Trimming took off 3 bases at V and 9 bases at J, with 17 bases between the two ends. The CDR3 totals 14 residues. Per germline, CDR1 MDHEN and CDR2 SYDVKM. The CDR3 DNA reads TGTGCCAGCAGTTTTAAGAGTGCGCCGGTCAGCTACACCTTC. Residues: CASSFKSAPVSYTF.

V and J are TRBV19 and TRBJ1-5; D remains unclear. Per germline, CDR1 LNHDA and CDR2 SQIVND (reference sequence). The CDR3 is 14 amino acids. V lost 8 bases and J 3 bases, leaving 14 bases between the germline ends. CDR3 region: CASSGNTPNQPQHF. The CDR3 coding sequence is TGTGCCAGTTCGGGCAACACCCCCAATCAGCCCCAGCATTTT.

J is TRBJ1-5 and V is TRBV27; weak D call: TRBD1 (5 bases). CDR1 and CDR2 from the germline V gene are MNHEY and SMNVEV (reference sequence). The V gene lost 5 bases and the J gene lost 6 bases, with 20 bases spanning the gap. This CDR3 spans 16 amino acids. CDR3 bases: TGTGCCAGCAGTAACTCGGCGGGGGAAACGGGTCAGCCCCAGCATTTT. As protein: CASSNSAGETGQPQHF.

This chain links TRBV6-5 with TRBJ2-7; unclear D gene. CDR1 is MNHEY, CDR2 SVGAGI, per germline. The germline V and J ends were trimmed by 6 bases and 2 bases, with 11 bases remaining between them. CDR3 length equals 13 residues. For the CDR3, the DNA is TGTGCCAGCAGAACTGACTCTACCTACGAGCAGTACTTC. It codes for CASRTDSTYEQYF.

In its sample, this clone was seen a few times. Additional DNA sequences in this sample encode the identical CDR3. CDR3 amino acids: CASSLSTYEQYF. In DNA, the CDR3 is TGTGCCAGCAGTCTGTCAACGTACGAGCAGTACTTC. The chain is built from TRBV7-9 and TRBJ2-7; D gene unclear. The germline V gene has CDR1 SEHNR and CDR2 FQNEAQ (reference sequence). The CDR3 runs 12 residues. Trimming shortened V by 6 bases and J by 4 bases, and 10 bases separated the two germline ends.

This rearrangement joins TRBV5-4 to TRBJ2-1; 10 nucleotides align to TRBD2. The CDR3 has 19 residues. The V gene's germline CDR1 is SGHNT and CDR2 YYREEE (reference sequence). V trimming: 0 bases; J trimming: 3 bases; junction bases outside the gene matches: 12. The CDR3 bases are TGTGCCAGCAGCTTGGAACGGGGGATTACTAGCGGGGACTACAATGAGCAGTTCTTC. It specifies CASSLERGITSGDYNEQFF.

The chain employs TRBV9 and TRBJ2-5, with D tentatively TRBD1 or TRBD2 (5 bases each). The CDR3 spans 15 residues. Trimming cost V 3 bases and J 4 bases, with 16 bases left between them. CDR1 is SGDLS, CDR2 YYNGEE, per germline. The CDR3 region has the DNA TGTGCCAGCAGCGCATCCGGGACCTCCACAGAGACCCAGTACTTC. Encoded protein: CASSASGTSTETQYF.

The gene calls are TRBV15 and TRBJ2-5; TRBD1 matches at 7 bases. Germline V CDR1 and CDR2: LNHNV, YYDKDF (reference sequence). The V gene end was trimmed by 1 base and the J gene end by 2 bases; junction bases not matched to a gene: 7. The CDR3 has 16 residues. CDR3 sequence reads: CATSRAPRDRQETQYF. The CDR3 DNA reads TGTGCCACCAGCAGAGCACCTCGGGACAGACAAGAGACCCAGTACTTC.

The chain is built from TRBV5-1 and TRBJ2-7, with D tentatively TRBD1 or TRBD2 (5 bases each). The CDR3 totals 14 residues. Germline V gives CDR1 SGHRS, CDR2 YFSETQ. V gave up 2 bases and J gave up 3 bases, with 12 bases separating them. Here the CDR3 DNA reads TGCGCCAGCAGCTTCTCCGGGACCTACTACGAGCAGTACTTC. The encoded protein is CASSFSGTYYEQYF.

J is TRBJ1-4 and V is TRBV18; tentative D call: TRBD1 (5 bases). The CDR3 runs to 15 residues. The V end was cut by 8 bases, the J end by 3 bases, with 16 bases between. Germline CDR1 is KGHSH and CDR2 is LQKENI. CDR3 DNA sequence: TGTGCCAGCGCCGCCGGGACCGCTGCTAATGAAAAACTGTTTTTT. This codes for CASAAGTAANEKLFF.

CDR3 nucleotide sequence: TGTGCCTGGAGTGTGCGGGGGCCCCGGTGGGGTGAGCAGTTCTTC. It translates to CAWSVRGPRWGEQFF. This chain links TRBV30 with TRBJ2-1; D perhaps matches TRBD2 (7 bases). V was trimmed by 0 bases and J by 9 bases, leaving 18 bases between them. This CDR3 region has 15 residues. CDR1 and CDR2 (germline): GTSNPN, SVGIG (reference sequence).

This clone was recorded only once. The chain recombines TRBV29-1 with TRBJ1-2; 10 bases align to TRBD1. V lost 8 bases and J lost 7; bases outside the gene matches: 10. In germline, CDR1 is SQVTM, CDR2 ANQGSEA. The CDR3 is made up of 13 amino acids. CDR3 residues: CSISGTGALGYTF. CDR3 bases: TGCAGCATCTCCGGGACAGGGGCGCTTGGCTACACCTTC.

The chain links TRBV27 to TRBJ2-3; tentative D call: TRBD2 (5 bases). This CDR3 is 12 amino acids long. V dropped 6 bases and J dropped 10 bases, with 14 bases sitting between them. CDR1 MNHEY and CDR2 SMNVEV come from the germline V gene (reference sequence). DNA of the CDR3: TGTGCCAGCAGGGATACTAGTGGTGCGCAGTATTTT. Amino acids: CASRDTSGAQYF.

A single count supports this clone. This rearrangement joins TRBV13 to TRBJ1-2; no clear D gene. Germline V gene lookup returns CDR1 PRHDT and CDR2 FYEKMQ (reference sequence). The CDR3 sequence is 13 residues long. V was pared by 6 bases and J by 4 bases, with 12 bases between. The CDR3 reads CASSYKATYGYTF. In DNA form, the CDR3 reads TGTGCCAGCAGTTATAAAGCTACCTATGGCTACACCTTC.